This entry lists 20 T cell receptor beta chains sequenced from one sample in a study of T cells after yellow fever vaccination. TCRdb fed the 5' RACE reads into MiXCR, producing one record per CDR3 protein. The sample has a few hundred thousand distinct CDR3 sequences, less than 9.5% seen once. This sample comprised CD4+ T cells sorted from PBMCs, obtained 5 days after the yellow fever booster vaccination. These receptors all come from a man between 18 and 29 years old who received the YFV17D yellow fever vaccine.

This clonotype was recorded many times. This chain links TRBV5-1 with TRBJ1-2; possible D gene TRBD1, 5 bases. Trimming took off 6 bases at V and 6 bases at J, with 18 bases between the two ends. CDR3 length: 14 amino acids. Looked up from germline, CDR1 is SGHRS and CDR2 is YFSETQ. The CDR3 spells CASNPGGNGDGYTF. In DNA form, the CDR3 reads TGCGCCAGCAACCCCGGGGGAAACGGGGATGGCTACACCTTC.

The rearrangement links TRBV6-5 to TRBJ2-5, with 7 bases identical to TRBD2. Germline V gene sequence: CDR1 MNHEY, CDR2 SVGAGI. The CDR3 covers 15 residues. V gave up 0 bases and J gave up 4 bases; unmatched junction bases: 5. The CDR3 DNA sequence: TGTGCCAGCAGTTACTCGGGGGGGTTGGGAGAGACCCAGTACTTC. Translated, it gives CASSYSGGLGETQYF.

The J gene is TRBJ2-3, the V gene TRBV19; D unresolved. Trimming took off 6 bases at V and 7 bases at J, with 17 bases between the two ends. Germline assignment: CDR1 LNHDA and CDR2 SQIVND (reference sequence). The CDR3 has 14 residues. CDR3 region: CASRDRALLNTQYF. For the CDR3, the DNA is TGTGCCAGTAGGGACCGAGCGCTTTTAAATACGCAGTATTTT.

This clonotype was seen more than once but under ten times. Here the CDR3 reads CASSLARDTEAFF. CDR3 bases: TGTGCCAGCAGTTTAGCTAGGGACACTGAAGCTTTCTTT. V is TRBV12-3 or TRBV12-4 and J is TRBJ1-1, with D hard to call. Trimming cost V 0 bases and J 3 bases, with 5 bases left between them. This CDR3 has 13 amino acids.

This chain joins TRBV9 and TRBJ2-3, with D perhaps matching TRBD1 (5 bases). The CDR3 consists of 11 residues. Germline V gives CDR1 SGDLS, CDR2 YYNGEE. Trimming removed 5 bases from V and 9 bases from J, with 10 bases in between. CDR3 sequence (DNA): TGTGCCAGCAGTGACTCAGGGACGCAGTATTTT. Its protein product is CASSDSGTQYF.

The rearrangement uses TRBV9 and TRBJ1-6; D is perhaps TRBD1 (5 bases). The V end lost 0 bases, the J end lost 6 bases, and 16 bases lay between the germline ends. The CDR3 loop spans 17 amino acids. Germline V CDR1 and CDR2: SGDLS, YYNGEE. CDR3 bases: TGTGCCAGCAGCGTAGGAGGGGCAAGCCAAATTAATTCACCCCTCCACTTT. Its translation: CASSVGGASQINSPLHF. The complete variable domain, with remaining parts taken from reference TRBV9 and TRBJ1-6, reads DSGVTQTPKHLITATGQRVTLRCSPRSGDLSVYWYQQSLDQGLQFLIQYYNGEERAKGNILERFSAQQFPDLHSELNLSSLELGDSALYFCASSVGGASQINSPLHFGNGTRLTVT.

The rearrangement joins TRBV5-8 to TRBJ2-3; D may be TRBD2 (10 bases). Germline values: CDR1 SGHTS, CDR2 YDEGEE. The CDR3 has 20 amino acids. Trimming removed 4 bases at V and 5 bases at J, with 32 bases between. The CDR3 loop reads CASSRPGQGGLAVDRDTQYF. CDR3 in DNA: TGTGCCAGCAGCAGACCGGGACAGGGTGGACTAGCGGTGGATAGAGATACGCAGTATTTT.

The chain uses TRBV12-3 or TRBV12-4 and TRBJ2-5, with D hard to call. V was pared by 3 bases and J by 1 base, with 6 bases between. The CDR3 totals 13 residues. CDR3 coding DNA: TGTGCCAGCAGTTTCGGTGGCCAAGAGACCCAGTACTTC. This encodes CASSFGGQETQYF.

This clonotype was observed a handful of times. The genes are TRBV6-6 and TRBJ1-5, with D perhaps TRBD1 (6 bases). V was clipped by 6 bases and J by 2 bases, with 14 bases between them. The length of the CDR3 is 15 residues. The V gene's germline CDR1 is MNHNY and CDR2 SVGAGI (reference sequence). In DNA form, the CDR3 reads TGTGCCAGCAGACCTCTAGGGGGGCGCAATCAGCCCCAGCATTTT. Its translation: CASRPLGGRNQPQHF.

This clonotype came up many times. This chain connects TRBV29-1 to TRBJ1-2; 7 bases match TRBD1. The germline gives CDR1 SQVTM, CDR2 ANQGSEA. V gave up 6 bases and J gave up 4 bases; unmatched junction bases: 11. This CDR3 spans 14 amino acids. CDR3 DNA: TGCAGCGTCCAGGGGGGCGGGGGCGTCTATGGCTACACCTTC. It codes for CSVQGGGGVYGYTF.

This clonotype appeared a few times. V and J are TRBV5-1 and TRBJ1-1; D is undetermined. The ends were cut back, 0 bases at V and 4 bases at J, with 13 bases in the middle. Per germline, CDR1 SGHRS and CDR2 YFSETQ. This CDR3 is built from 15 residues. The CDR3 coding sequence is TGCGCCAGCAGCTTGGATGCGAGTAGGAGCACTGAAGCTTTCTTT. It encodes CASSLDASRSTEAFF.

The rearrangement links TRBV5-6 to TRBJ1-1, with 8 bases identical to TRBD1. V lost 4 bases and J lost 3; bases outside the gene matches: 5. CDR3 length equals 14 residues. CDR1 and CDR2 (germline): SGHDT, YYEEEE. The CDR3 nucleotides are TGTGCCAGCAGCCGCCGGACAGGGCACACTGAAGCTTTCTTT. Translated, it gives CASSRRTGHTEAFF. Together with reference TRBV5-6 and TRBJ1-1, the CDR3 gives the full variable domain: DAGVTQSPTHLIKTRGQQVTLRCSPKSGHDTVSWYQQALGQGPQFIFQYYEEEERQRGNFPDRFSGHQFPNYSSELNVNALLLGDSALYLCASSRRTGHTEAFFGQGTRLTVV.

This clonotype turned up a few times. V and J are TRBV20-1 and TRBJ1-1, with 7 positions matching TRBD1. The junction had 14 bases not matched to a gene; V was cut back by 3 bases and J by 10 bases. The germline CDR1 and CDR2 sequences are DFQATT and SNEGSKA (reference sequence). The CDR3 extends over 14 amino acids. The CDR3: CSARRDSLGDSAFF. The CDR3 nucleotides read TGCAGTGCTAGGAGGGACAGCTTAGGGGATTCAGCTTTCTTT.

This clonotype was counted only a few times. CDR3 amino acids: CASSLGLFQETQYF. The CDR3 coding sequence is TGCGCCAGCAGCTTGGGGCTATTCCAAGAGACCCAGTACTTC. The V and J genes are TRBV5-1 and TRBJ2-5; no clear D gene. Germline V gene lookup returns CDR1 SGHRS and CDR2 YFSETQ. CDR3 size: 14 residues. V dropped 0 bases and J dropped 1 base, with 7 bases sitting between them.

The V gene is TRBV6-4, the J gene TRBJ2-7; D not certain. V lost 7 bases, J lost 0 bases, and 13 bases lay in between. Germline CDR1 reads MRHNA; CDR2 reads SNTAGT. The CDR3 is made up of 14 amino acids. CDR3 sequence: CASNAGSSSYEQYV. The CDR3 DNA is TGTGCCAGCAACGCAGGTTCAAGCTCCTACGAGCAGTACGTC.

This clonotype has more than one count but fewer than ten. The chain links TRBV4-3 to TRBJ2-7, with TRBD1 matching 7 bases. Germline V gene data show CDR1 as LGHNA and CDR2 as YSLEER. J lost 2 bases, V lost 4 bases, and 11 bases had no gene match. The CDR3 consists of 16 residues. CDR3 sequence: CASSPRGGQAAYEQYV. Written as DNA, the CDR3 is TGCGCCAGCAGCCCGCGAGGCGGACAGGCTGCCTACGAGCAGTACGTC.

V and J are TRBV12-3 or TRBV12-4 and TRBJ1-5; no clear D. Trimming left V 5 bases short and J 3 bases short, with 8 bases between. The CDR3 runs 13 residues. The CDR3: CASSRLNNQPQHF. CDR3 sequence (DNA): TGTGCCAGCAGTAGACTGAACAATCAGCCCCAGCATTTT.

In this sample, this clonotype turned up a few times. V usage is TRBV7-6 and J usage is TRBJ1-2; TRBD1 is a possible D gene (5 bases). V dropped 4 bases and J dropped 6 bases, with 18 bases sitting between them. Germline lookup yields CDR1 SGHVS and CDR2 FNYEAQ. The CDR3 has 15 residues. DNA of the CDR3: TGTGCCAGCAGCTCCAACCAGGGATACGGCCATGGCTACACCTTC. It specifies CASSSNQGYGHGYTF.

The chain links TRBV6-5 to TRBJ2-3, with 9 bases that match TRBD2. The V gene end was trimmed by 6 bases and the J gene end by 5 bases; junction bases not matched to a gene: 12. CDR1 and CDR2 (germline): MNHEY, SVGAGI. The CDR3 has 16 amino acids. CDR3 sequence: CASRPLLRGGGDTQYF. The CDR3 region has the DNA TGTGCCAGCAGACCATTGTTGCGGGGGGGCGGAGATACGCAGTATTTT.

The CDR3 DNA reads TGTGCCACCAGCAGAGATATCGGTCGGGCAGGGCAGCAGTTCTTC. Translating it yields CATSRDIGRAGQQFF. The chain joins TRBV15 to TRBJ2-1; TRBD1 might be the D (5 bases). V lost 0 bases to trimming and J lost 11 bases, with 17 bases between them. Germline V lookup: CDR1 LNHNV, CDR2 YYDKDF (reference sequence). The CDR3 has 15 amino acids.